The 23 T cell receptor beta chains below all came from one sample that was sequenced in a study of blood T cell repertoires in COVID-19. Some clones are missing from TCRdb's copy, which holds only in-frame ones; the method was immunoSEQ multiplex PCR. The profile shows about 150,000 clones, roughly 86% of them singletons. The sample comprised peripheral blood. Source of these receptors: a woman in her forties or fifties with acute or convalescent COVID-19.

The rearrangement uses TRBV6-4 and TRBJ1-2; maybe TRBD1 (6 bases). The germline V and J ends were trimmed by 2 bases and 8 bases, with 9 bases remaining between them. The length of the CDR3 is 12 residues. In germline, CDR1 is MRHNA, CDR2 SNTAGT. The CDR3 nucleotides are TGTGCCAGCAGTGACCTTCAGGGGGGCTACACCTTC. The encoded protein is CASSDLQGGYTF.

The chain is built from TRBV7-3 and TRBJ2-2; 7 positions agree with TRBD2. V was clipped by 5 bases and J by 4 bases; unmatched bases: 4. CDR1 SGHTA and CDR2 FQGTGA come from the germline V gene. This CDR3 comprises 14 residues. CDR3 loop: CASSGRDGTGELFF. In nucleotides, the CDR3 is TGTGCCAGCAGCGGGAGGGACGGCACCGGGGAGCTGTTTTTT.

The chain has TRBV6-5 and TRBJ2-5; 9 nucleotides line up with TRBD2. This CDR3 has 13 amino acids. Germline V gene sequence: CDR1 MNHEY, CDR2 SVGAGI. Trimming cost V 7 bases and J 9 bases; bases outside gene matches: 9. The CDR3 sequence: CASTYSGRGAQYF. The DNA of the CDR3 is TGTGCCAGCACCTATAGCGGGAGAGGGGCCCAGTACTTC.

This chain joins TRBV19 and TRBJ1-5, with a weak D call TRBD1 (5 bases). Germline-derived CDR1 and CDR2 are LNHDA and SQIVND (reference sequence). The V gene lost 0 bases and the J gene lost 6 bases, with 15 bases spanning the gap. The CDR3 extends over 16 amino acids. The CDR3, as DNA: TGTGCCAGTAGTATAGATGGAAGGGGCTTAGGTCAGCCCCAGCATTTT. This translates into CASSIDGRGLGQPQHF.

The chain joins TRBV5-6 to TRBJ1-4; no firm D call. This CDR3 has 14 amino acids. Germline V CDR1 and CDR2: SGHDT, YYEEEE. The V end lost 5 bases, the J end lost 1 base, and 9 bases lay between the germline ends. The CDR3 DNA sequence: TGTGCCAGCAGATCGGGAAGAACTAATGAAAAACTGTTTTTT. This sequence encodes CASRSGRTNEKLFF.

This chain connects TRBV5-6 to TRBJ2-7, with 7 nucleotides matching TRBD1. The J segment lost 8 bases and the V segment lost 3 bases, leaving 11 bases of the junction unmatched. This CDR3 is built from 14 residues. Germline lookup yields CDR1 SGHDT and CDR2 YYEEEE. DNA for the CDR3: TGTGCCAGCAGCTGGGCCGGGAACAGGGGAAAGCAGTACTTC. Its translation is CASSWAGNRGKQYF.

The chain couples TRBV5-6 to TRBJ2-1; 8 bases map to TRBD2. V was clipped by 3 bases and J by 2 bases; unmatched bases: 4. This CDR3 spans 15 amino acids. Germline V gene sequence: CDR1 SGHDT, CDR2 YYEEEE. Here the CDR3 DNA reads TGTGCCAGCAGCTATGAGCGGGGGACCTACAATGAGCAGTTCTTC. It is translated as CASSYERGTYNEQFF.

The rearrangement uses TRBV7-9 and TRBJ2-2; D not resolved. Trimming shortened V by 5 bases and J by 5 bases, and 6 bases separated the two germline ends. Germline CDR1 and CDR2: SEHNR and FQNEAQ (reference sequence). This CDR3 has 12 amino acids. The CDR3 sequence: CASSPLTGELFF. The CDR3 coding sequence is TGTGCCAGCAGCCCTCTTACCGGGGAGCTGTTTTTT.

CDR3 in DNA: TGTGCCAGCAGAACGACAGGTCAGGATTATGGCTACACCTTC. It is translated as CASRTTGQDYGYTF. The chain couples TRBV5-4 to TRBJ1-2; possible D gene TRBD1, 6 bases. Germline CDR1 and CDR2: SGHNT and YYREEE (reference sequence). Deletions cut 5 bases from V and 5 bases from J, with 16 bases between. CDR3 size: 14 residues.

The chain carries TRBV10-3 and TRBJ2-6; maybe TRBD1 (5 bases). The CDR3 covers 15 residues. V was trimmed by 2 bases and J by 2 bases, leaving 7 bases between them. Germline CDR1 is ENHRY and CDR2 is SYGVKD. The CDR3 protein is CAISEAGTGANVLTF. In DNA, the CDR3 is TGTGCCATCAGTGAGGCAGGGACTGGGGCCAACGTCCTGACTTTC.

The chain has TRBV12-5 and TRBJ1-2; a weak D match, TRBD1 (5 bases). Germline lookup yields CDR1 LGHNT and CDR2 FRNRAP. CDR3 length equals 12 residues. V was trimmed by 3 bases and J by 7 bases, leaving 9 bases between them. In DNA, the CDR3 is TGTGCTAGTGGTTTTTCGGGGGGTGGCTACACCTTC. Translated: CASGFSGGGYTF.

The chain links TRBV3-1 (or the pseudogene TRBV3-2) to TRBJ1-2; D is undetermined. Trimming shortened V by 1 base and J by 2 bases, and 11 bases separated the two germline ends. The germline V gene encodes CDR1 LGHDT and CDR2 YNNKEL (reference sequence). This CDR3 has 15 residues. Here the CDR3 DNA reads TGTGCCAGCAGCCAAGGACCCGGAGGGAACTATGGCTACACCTTC. It specifies CASSQGPGGNYGYTF.

The chain carries TRBV20-1 and TRBJ2-1, with D possibly being TRBD1 (6 bases). This CDR3 contains 14 residues. The V end was cut by 3 bases, the J end by 5 bases, with 14 bases between. Germline V gives CDR1 DFQATT, CDR2 SNEGSKA (reference sequence). The CDR3 sequence is CSASGDTLHNEQFF. The CDR3 nucleotides read TGCAGTGCTAGTGGGGACACCCTTCACAATGAGCAGTTCTTC.

V gene TRBV5-1 combines with J gene TRBJ1-4; the match to TRBD1 covers 7 bases. Trimming at V came to 0 bases and at J to 4 bases, leaving 3 bases not matched to a gene. Germline V gene sequence: CDR1 SGHRS, CDR2 YFSETQ. The CDR3 consists of 15 residues. The CDR3 DNA follows: TGCGCCAGCAGCTTGGAGACAGGGATTAATGAAAAACTGTTTTTT. It encodes CASSLETGINEKLFF. The full variable domain, rest sourced from reference TRBV5-1 and TRBJ1-4, is KAGVTQTPRYLIKTRGQQVTLSCSPISGHRSVSWYQQTPGQGLQFLFEYFSETQRNKGNFPGRFSGRQFSNSRSEMNVSTLELGDSALYLCASSLETGINEKLFFGSGTQLSVL.

J is TRBJ1-1 and V is TRBV6-5; D may be TRBD1 (5 bases). Germline V gene data show CDR1 as MNHEY and CDR2 as SVGAGI. The CDR3 loop spans 14 amino acids. The germline V and J ends were trimmed by 0 bases and 6 bases, with 11 bases remaining between them. DNA of the CDR3: TGTGCCAGCAGTTACTCCCAGGGCAAGGCTGAAGCTTTCTTT. It is translated as CASSYSQGKAEAFF.

The CDR3 nucleotides read TGTGCCAGCAGTTGGGGGACTAGCGGGATTGAGACCCAGTACTTC. Protein sequence: CASSWGTSGIETQYF. The V call is TRBV11-3, the J call TRBJ2-5; TRBD2 aligns across 13 bases. The CDR3 consists of 15 residues. V shed 6 bases, J shed 5 bases, and the junction held 6 bases outside the gene matches. The germline V gene encodes CDR1 SGHNT and CDR2 YENEEA.

The chain recombines TRBV18 with TRBJ2-7, with TRBD2 matching 7 bases. Germline loops: CDR1 KGHSH, CDR2 LQKENI. The length of the CDR3 is 14 residues. J was trimmed by 0 bases and V by 2 bases; bases with no gene match: 1. DNA for the CDR3: TGTGCCAGCTCACCAGAGCGGGACTCCTACGAGCAGTACTTC. Translation gives CASSPERDSYEQYF.

This chain connects TRBV9 to TRBJ1-5; D unclear. CDR3 length equals 13 residues. V dropped 0 bases and J dropped 9 bases, with 10 bases sitting between them. CDR1 is SGDLS, CDR2 YYNGEE, per germline. The CDR3 DNA is TGTGCCAGCAGCGTAGGACTCAGCCGGCCCCAGCATTTT. This gives the protein CASSVGLSRPQHF.

This clone showed up just a few times. The chain recombines TRBV10-3 with TRBJ1-2; D remains ambiguous. CDR1 is ENHRY and CDR2 is SYGVKD in the germline V gene. CDR3 size: 17 residues. With 2 bases removed from V and 2 bases from J, the gap between germline ends came to 18 bases. The CDR3 loop is CAISEGGLPSRNYGYTF. The CDR3 DNA sequence: TGTGCCATCAGTGAGGGAGGGTTACCGTCGAGAAACTATGGCTACACCTTC.

The chain employs TRBV19 and TRBJ1-2, with D hard to call. V was pared by 9 bases and J by 4 bases, with 18 bases between. This CDR3 is built from 14 residues. Germline V CDR1 and CDR2: LNHDA, SQIVND (reference sequence). CDR3 coding DNA: TGTGCCAGCACACTAACGGGTTCCTTCTATGGCTACACCTTC. This sequence encodes CASTLTGSFYGYTF.

This clone has a handful of counts. The J gene is TRBJ1-1, the V gene TRBV9; 9 bases fit TRBD1. The J segment lost 4 bases and the V segment lost 3 bases, leaving 10 bases of the junction unmatched. This CDR3 contains 16 residues. The germline V gene encodes CDR1 SGDLS and CDR2 YYNGEE. The CDR3 region has the DNA TGTGCCAGCAGCGCCGAGGGGACAGGGTTGGGCACTGAAGCTTTCTTT. This codes for CASSAEGTGLGTEAFF. The whole variable domain, remainder taken from reference TRBV9 and TRBJ1-1, is DSGVTQTPKHLITATGQRVTLRCSPRSGDLSVYWYQQSLDQGLQFLIQYYNGEERAKGNILERFSAQQFPDLHSELNLSSLELGDSALYFCASSAEGTGLGTEAFFGQGTRLTVV.

The chain employs TRBV19 and TRBJ1-1; a weak D match, TRBD1 (6 bases). The germline V and J ends were trimmed by 2 bases and 7 bases, with 8 bases remaining between them. Germline V gives CDR1 LNHDA, CDR2 SQIVND (reference sequence). There are 12 residues in the CDR3. The CDR3: CASSIQGNEAFF. The DNA for the CDR3 is TGTGCCAGTAGTATACAGGGGAATGAAGCTTTCTTT.

The CDR3 spells CVHRTGDPYSNQPQHF. DNA for the CDR3: TGTGTCCACCGCACGGGGGACCCTTATAGCAATCAGCCCCAGCATTTT. The V call is TRBV24-1, the J call TRBJ1-5; D is possibly TRBD1 (5 bases). The germline V gene has CDR1 KGHDR and CDR2 SFDVKD. The CDR3 has 16 amino acids.